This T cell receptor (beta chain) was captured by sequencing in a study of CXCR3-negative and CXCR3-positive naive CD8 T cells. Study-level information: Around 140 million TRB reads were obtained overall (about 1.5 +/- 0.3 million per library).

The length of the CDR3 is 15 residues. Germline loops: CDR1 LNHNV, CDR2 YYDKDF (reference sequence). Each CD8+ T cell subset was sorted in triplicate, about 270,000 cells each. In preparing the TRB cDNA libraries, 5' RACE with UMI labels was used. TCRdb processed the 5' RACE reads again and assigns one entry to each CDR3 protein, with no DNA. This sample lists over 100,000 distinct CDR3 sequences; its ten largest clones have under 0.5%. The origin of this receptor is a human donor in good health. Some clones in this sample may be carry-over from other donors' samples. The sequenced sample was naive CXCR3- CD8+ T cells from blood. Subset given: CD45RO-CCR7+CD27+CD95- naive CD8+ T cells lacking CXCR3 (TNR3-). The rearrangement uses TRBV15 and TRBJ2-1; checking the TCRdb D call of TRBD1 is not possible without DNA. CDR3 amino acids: CATSVRGELYNEQFF.